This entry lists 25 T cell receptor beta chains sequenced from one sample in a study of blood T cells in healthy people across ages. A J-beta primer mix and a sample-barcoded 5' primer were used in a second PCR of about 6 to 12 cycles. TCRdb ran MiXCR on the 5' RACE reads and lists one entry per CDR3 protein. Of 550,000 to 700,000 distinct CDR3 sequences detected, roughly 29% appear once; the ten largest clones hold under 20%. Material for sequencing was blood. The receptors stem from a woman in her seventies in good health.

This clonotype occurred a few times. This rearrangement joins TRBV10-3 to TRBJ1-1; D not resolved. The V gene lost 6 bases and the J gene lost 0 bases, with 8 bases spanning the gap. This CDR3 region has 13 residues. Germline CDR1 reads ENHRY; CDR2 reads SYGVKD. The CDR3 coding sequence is TGTGCCATCAGACGGGGATTGAACACTGAAGCTTTCTTT. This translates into CAIRRGLNTEAFF.

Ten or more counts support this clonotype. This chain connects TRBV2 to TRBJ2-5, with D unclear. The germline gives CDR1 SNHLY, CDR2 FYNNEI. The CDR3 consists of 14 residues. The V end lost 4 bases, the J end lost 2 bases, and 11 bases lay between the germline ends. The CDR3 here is CASSADVGQETQYF. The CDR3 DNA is TGTGCCAGCAGTGCGGACGTGGGTCAAGAGACCCAGTACTTC.

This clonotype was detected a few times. In DNA, the CDR3 is TGTGCCAGCAGTGACAGGGCGCTTAGCTCCTACAATGAGCAGTTCTTC. Translating it yields CASSDRALSSYNEQFF. The V call is TRBV25-1, the J call TRBJ2-1; D is possibly TRBD1 (5 bases). Trimming cost V 3 bases and J 0 bases, with 12 bases left between them. Germline CDR1 is MGHDK and CDR2 is SYGVNS. This CDR3 has 16 amino acids.

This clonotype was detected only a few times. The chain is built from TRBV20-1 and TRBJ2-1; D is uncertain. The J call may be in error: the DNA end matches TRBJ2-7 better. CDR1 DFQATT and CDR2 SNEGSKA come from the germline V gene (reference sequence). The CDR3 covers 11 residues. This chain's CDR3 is CSARDQYEQYF. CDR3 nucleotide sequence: TGCAGTGCTAGAGATCAATACGAGCAGTACTTC.

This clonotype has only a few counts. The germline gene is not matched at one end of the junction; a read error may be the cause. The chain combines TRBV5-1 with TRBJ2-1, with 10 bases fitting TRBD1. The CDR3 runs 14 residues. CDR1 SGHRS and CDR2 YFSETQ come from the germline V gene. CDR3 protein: CASSWTGGEDEQFF. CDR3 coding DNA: TGTGCCAGCAGCTGGACAGGGGGGGAGGATGAGCAGTTCTTC.

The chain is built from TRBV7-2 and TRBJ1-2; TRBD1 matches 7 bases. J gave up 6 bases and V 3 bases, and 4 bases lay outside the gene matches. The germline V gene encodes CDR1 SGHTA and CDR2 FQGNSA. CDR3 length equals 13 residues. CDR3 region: CASSFKTGHGYTF. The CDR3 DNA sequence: TGTGCCAGCAGCTTTAAGACAGGGCATGGCTACACCTTC. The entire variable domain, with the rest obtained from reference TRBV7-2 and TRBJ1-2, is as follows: GAGVSQSPSNKVTEKGKDVELRCDPISGHTALYWYRQSLGQGLEFLIYFQGNSAPDKSGLPSDRFSAERTGGSVSTLTIQRTQQEDSAVYLCASSFKTGHGYTFGSGTRLTVV.

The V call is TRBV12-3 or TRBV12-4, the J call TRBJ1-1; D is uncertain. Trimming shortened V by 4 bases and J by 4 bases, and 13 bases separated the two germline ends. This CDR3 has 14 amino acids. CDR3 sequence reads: CASSYEGTGTEAFF. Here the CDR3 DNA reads TGTGCCAGCAGTTATGAGGGTACCGGCACTGAAGCTTTCTTT.

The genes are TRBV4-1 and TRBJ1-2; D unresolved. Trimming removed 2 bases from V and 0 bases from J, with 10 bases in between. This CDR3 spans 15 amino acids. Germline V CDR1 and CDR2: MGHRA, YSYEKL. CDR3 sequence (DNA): TGCGCCAGCAGCCAATTCTCCAGAGCTAACTATGGCTACACCTTC. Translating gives CASSQFSRANYGYTF.

CDR3 sequence: CASSSGPRTDTQYF. The CDR3 region has the DNA TGTGCCAGCAGCTCAGGGCCCCGCACAGATACGCAGTATTTT. This sequence joins TRBV7-3 and TRBJ2-3; possible D gene TRBD1, 5 bases. The CDR3 sequence is 14 residues long. CDR1 is SGHTA, CDR2 FQGTGA, per germline. Trimming took 4 bases from V and 1 from J, leaving 9 bases between them.

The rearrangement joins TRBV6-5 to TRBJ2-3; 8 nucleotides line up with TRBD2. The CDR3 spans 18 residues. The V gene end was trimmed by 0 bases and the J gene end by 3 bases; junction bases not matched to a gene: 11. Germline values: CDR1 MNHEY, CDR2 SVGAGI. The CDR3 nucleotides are TGTGCCAGCAGTTACTCGAAAACTGGCGGGGGGAAAACAGATACGCAGTATTTT. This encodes CASSYSKTGGGKTDTQYF.

The CDR3 DNA reads as TGCAGTGCTAGAGGCCCTAGAGGAGGCGCAGATACGCAGTATTTT. It translates to CSARGPRGGADTQYF. This sequence joins TRBV20-1 and TRBJ2-3; D may be TRBD2 (5 bases). V gave up 1 base and J gave up 4 bases, with 15 bases separating them. The CDR3 sequence is 15 residues long. Germline lookup yields CDR1 DFQATT and CDR2 SNEGSKA (reference sequence).

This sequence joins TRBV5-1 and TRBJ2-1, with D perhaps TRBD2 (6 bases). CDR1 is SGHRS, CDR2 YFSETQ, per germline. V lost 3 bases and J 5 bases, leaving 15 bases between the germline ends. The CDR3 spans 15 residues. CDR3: CASSSRGQRDNEQFF. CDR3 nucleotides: TGCGCCAGCAGCTCGAGGGGTCAGCGGGACAATGAGCAGTTCTTC.

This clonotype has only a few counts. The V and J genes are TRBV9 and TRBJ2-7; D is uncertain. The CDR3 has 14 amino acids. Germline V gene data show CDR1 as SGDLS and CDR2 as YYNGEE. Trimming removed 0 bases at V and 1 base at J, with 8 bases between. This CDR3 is CASSVAPSSYEQYF. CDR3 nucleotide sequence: TGTGCCAGCAGCGTAGCCCCGTCGTCCTACGAGCAGTACTTC.

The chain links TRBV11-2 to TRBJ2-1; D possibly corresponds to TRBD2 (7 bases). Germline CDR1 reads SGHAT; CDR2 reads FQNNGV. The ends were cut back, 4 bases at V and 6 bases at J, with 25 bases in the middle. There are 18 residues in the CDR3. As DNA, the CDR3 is TGTGCCAGCAGCTCATCCCAGGGTGGGGGGGGGCGTCTCAATGAGCAGTTCTTC. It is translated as CASSSSQGGGGRLNEQFF.

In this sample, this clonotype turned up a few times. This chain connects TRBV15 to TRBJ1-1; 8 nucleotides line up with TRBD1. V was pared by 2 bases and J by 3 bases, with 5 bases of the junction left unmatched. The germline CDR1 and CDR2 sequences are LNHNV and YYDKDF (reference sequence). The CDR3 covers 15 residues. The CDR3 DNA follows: TGTGCCACCAGCAGACGGACAGGGTTTGACACTGAAGCTTTCTTT. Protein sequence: CATSRRTGFDTEAFF.

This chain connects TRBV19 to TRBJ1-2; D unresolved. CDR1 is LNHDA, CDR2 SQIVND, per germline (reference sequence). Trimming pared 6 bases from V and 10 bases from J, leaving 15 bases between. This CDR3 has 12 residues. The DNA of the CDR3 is TGTGCCAGTAGCCCGACTGGGGTAGTCTACACCTTC. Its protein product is CASSPTGVVYTF.

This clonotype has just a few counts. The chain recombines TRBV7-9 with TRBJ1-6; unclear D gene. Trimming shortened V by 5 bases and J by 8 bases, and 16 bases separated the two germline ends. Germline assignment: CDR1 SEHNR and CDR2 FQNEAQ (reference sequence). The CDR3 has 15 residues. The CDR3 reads CASSIDGRRDSPLHF. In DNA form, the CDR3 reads TGTGCCAGCAGCATAGACGGGAGGAGGGATTCACCCCTCCACTTT. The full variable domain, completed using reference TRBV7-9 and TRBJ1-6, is DTGVSQNPRHKITKRGQNVTFRCDPISEHNRLYWYRQTLGQGPEFLTYFQNEAQLEKSRLLSDRFSAERPKGSFSTLEIQRTEQGDSAMYLCASSIDGRRDSPLHFGNGTRLTVT.

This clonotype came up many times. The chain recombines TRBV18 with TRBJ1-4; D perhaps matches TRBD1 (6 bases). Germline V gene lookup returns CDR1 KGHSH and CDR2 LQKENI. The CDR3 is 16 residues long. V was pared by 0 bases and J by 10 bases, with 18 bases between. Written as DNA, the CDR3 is TGTGCCAGCTCACCACCTCCCGAGGGGGGGCATGCAAAACTGTTTTTT. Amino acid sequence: CASSPPPEGGHAKLFF.

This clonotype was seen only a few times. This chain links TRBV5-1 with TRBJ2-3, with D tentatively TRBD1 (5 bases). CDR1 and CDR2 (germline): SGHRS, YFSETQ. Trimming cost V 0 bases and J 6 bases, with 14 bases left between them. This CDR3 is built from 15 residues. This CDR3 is CASSLAAPRGDTQYF. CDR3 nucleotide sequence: TGCGCCAGCAGCTTGGCGGCTCCAAGGGGTGATACGCAGTATTTT.

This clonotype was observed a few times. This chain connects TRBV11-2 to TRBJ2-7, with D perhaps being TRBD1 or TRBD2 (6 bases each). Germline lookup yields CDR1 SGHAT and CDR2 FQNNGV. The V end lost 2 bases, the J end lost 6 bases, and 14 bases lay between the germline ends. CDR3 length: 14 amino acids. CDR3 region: CASSLQGGRSEQYF. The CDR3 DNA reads TGTGCCAGCAGCTTACAAGGGGGGCGGTCCGAGCAGTACTTC.

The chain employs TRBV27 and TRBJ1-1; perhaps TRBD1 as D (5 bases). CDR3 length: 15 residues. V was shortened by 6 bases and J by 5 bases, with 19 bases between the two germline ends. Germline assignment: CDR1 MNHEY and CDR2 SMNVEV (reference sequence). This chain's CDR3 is CASSRAGAPKTEAFF. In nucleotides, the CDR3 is TGTGCCAGCAGCCGAGCCGGGGCTCCAAAAACTGAAGCTTTCTTT.

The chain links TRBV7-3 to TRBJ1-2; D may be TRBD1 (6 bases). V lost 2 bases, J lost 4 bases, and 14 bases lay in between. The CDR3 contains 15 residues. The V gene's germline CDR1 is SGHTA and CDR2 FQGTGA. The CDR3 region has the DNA TGTGCCAGCAGCTTACATCAAGGGGGTGCCTATGGCTACACCTTC. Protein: CASSLHQGGAYGYTF.

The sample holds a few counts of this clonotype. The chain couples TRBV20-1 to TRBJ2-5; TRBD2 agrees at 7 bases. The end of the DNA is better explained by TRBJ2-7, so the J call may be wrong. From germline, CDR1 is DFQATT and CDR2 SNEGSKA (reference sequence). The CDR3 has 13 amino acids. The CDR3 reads CGGTRGSSYEQYF. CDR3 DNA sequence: TGCGGTGGTACGCGCGGGAGCTCCTACGAGCAGTACTTC.

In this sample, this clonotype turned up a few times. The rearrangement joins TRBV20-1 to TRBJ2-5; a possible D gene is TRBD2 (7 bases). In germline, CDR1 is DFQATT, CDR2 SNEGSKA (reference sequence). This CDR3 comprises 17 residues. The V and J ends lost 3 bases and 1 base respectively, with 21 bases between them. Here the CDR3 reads CSARGGTRGTSQETQYF. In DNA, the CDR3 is TGCAGTGCTAGGGGGGGGACCCGGGGGACATCCCAAGAGACCCAGTACTTC.

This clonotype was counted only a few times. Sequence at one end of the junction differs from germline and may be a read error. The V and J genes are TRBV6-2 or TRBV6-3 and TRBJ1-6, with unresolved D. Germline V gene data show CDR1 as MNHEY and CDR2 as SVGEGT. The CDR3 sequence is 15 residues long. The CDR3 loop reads CTSSYSWSGNSPLHF. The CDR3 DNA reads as TGTACCAGCAGTTACTCGTGGTCTGGGAATTCACCCCTCCACTTT.